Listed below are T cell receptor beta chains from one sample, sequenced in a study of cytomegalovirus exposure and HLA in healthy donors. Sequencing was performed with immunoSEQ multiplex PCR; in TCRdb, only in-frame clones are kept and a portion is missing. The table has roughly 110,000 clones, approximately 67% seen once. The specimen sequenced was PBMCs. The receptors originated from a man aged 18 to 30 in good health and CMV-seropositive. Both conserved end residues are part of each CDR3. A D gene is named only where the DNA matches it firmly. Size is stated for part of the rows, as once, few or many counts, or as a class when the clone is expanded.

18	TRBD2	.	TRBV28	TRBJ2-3	TGTGCCAGCAGTTTAGAGAGGGCGGCTAGCGGGGGGTCAGATACGCAGTATTTT	CASSLERAASGGSDTQYF
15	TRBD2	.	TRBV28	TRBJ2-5	TGTGCCAGCAGTGAACGGGGGGGCCCGCGGGAGACCCAGTACTTC	CASSERGGPRETQYF
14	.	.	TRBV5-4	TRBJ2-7	TGTGCCAGCAGCCGACAGGAGAGCTCCTACGAGCAGTACTTC	CASSRQESSYEQYF
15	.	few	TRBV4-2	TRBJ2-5	TGTGCCAGCAGCCAAGTTCACGGTTTTGGAGAGACCCAGTACTTC	CASSQVHGFGETQYF
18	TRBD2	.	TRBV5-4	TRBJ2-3	TGTGCCAGCAGCCCCCTACTAGCGGGGGCTCCTAGGGCAGATACGCAGTATTTT	CASSPLLAGAPRADTQYF
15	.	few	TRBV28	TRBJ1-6	TGTGCCAGCACCCCGTGGGGCAGGGGAGTTTCACCCCTCCACTTT	CASTPWGRGVSPLHF
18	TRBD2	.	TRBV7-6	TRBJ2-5	TGTGCCAGCAGCCCGGGACTAGCGGGGGGTTCGCCATTCGGGACCCAGTACTTC	CASSPGLAGGSPFGTQYF
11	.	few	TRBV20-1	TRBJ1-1	TGCAGTGCTAGAGTGCAGAATGAAGCTTTCTTT	CSARVQNEAFF
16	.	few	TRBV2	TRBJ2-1	TGTGCCAGCAGTGACGTGCAGGTCAGCTCCTACAATGAGCAGTTCTTC	CASSDVQVSSYNEQFF
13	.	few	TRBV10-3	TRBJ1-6	TGTGCCATCAGAGCCGGACAAAATTCACCCCTCCACTTT	CAIRAGQNSPLHF
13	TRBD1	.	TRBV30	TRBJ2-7	TGTGCCTGGAGTGGGGGACAGGGGTACGAGCAGTACTTC	CAWSGGQGYEQYF
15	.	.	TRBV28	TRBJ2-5	TGTGCCAGCAGTTCACGACAGAGAATAAGAGAGAGCCAGTACTTC	CASSSRQRIRESQYF
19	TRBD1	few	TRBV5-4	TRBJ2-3	TGTGCCAGCAGCTTGGCCATGCGGACAGGGGGGCCAGGATCAGATACGCAGTATTTT	CASSLAMRTGGPGSDTQYF
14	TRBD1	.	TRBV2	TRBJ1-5	TGTGCCAGCAGGGGGACAGGTTTGAATCAGCCCCAGCATTTT	CASRGTGLNQPQHF
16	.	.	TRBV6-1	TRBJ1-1	TGTGCCAGCAGTGAAGCGGTTGGGTGGACAGACACTGAAGCTTTCTTT	CASSEAVGWTDTEAFF
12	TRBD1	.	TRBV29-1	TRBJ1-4	TGCAGCGTTGGTGGACAGGGAAGTGAACTGTTTTTT	CSVGGQGSELFF
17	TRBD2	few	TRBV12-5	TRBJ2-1	TGTGCTAGTGGTTTGGGAGGACGAGGAGCGGGGGGCGCGGAGCAGTTCTTC	CASGLGGRGAGGAEQFF
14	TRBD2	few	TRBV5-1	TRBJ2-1	TGCGCCAGCAGCCCGGGGGGGCGAGACAATGAGCAGTTCTTC	CASSPGGRDNEQFF
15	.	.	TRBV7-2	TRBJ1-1	TGTGCCAGCAGCTCCCTGGGGCGCTTGAACACTGAAGCTTTCTTT	CASSSLGRLNTEAFF
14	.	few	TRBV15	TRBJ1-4	TGTGCCACCAGCAGTAGGGCAGGGGATGAAAAACTGTTTTTT	CATSSRAGDEKLFF
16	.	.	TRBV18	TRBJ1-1	TGTGCCAGCTCACCATCACAGGGAGGGCCGAACACTGAAGCTTTCTTT	CASSPSQGGPNTEAFF
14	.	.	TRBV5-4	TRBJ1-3	TGTGCCAGCAGCTTTGGGGCAGCTGGAAACACCATATATTTT	CASSFGAAGNTIYF
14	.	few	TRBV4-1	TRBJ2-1	TGCGCCAGCAGCCATGCCAGGGGGGACAATGAGCAGTTCTTC	CASSHARGDNEQFF
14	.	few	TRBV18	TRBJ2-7	TGTGCCAGCTCCAACCGGGGGACCCCCTACGAGCAGTACTTC	CASSNRGTPYEQYF
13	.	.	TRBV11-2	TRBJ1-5	TGTGCCAGCAGCGTAATACCCGGTCAGCCCCAGCATTTT	CASSVIPGQPQHF
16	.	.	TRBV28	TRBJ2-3	TGTGCCAGCAGTTGGACCATCACGGGGGGCGGGGATACGCAGTATTTT	CASSWTITGGGDTQYF
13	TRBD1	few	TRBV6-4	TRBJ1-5	TGTGCCAGCGGGACAGGGGGCAATCAGCCCCAGCATTTT	CASGTGGNQPQHF
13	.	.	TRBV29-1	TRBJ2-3	TGCAGCGTTGAAGATCGTCGGGGGGATACGCAGTATTTT	CSVEDRRGDTQYF
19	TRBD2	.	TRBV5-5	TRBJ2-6	TGTGCCAGCAGCTTGGGGACTAGCGGGGGGATATCTGGGGCCAACGTCCTGACTTTC	CASSLGTSGGISGANVLTF
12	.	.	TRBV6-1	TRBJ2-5	TGTGCCACCAATGGAGGAGGAGAGACCCAGTACTTC	CATNGGGETQYF
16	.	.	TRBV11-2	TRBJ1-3	TGTGCCAGCAGCTTAGATCCCGGGTCCTCTGGAAACACCATATATTTT	CASSLDPGSSGNTIYF
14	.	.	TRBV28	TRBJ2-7	TGTGCCAGCAGCCGACCCGGACTCCGCTACGAGCAGTACTTC	CASSRPGLRYEQYF
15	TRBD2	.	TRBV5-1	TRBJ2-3	TGCGCCAGCAGCTGGGGGGGGTCTAGCACAGATACGCAGTATTTT	CASSWGGSSTDTQYF
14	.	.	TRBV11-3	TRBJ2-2	TGTGCCAGCCCTCCGGGGAAGGGCCCCGGGGAGCTGTTTTTT	CASPPGKGPGELFF
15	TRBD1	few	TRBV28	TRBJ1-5	TGTGCCAGCAGTTCCCCGACAGGGGTGGATCAGCCCCAGCATTTT	CASSSPTGVDQPQHF
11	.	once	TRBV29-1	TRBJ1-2	TGCAGCGTTGAAGGCGGCTATGGCTACACCTTC	CSVEGGYGYTF
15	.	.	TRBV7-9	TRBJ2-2	TGTGCCAGCGGGGGCCAATCGAAGGGGACCGGGGAGCTGTTTTTT	CASGGQSKGTGELFF
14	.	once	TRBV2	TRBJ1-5	TGTGCCAGCAGTGTCAGGGCACTCAATCAGCCCCAGCATTTT	CASSVRALNQPQHF
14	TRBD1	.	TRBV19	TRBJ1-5	TGTGCCAGTAGTATCAAAGGGGGCAGTCAGCCCCAGCATTTT	CASSIKGGSQPQHF
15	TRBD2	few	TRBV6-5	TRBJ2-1	TGTGCCAGCAGTTACAGCGGGACTTCCGCCCATGAGCAGTTCTTC	CASSYSGTSAHEQFF
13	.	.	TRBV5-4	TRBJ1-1	TGTGCCAGCAGCTTTGGGGGCCGCACTGAAGCTTTCTTT	CASSFGGRTEAFF
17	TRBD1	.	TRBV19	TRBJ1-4	TGTGCCAGTAGTCCCCAAGGGCAGGGGGCGATTAGAGAAAAACTGTTTTTT	CASSPQGQGAIREKLFF
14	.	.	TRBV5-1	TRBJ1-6	TGCGCCAGCAGCATCTTGGAGGATAATTCACCCCTCCACTTT	CASSILEDNSPLHF
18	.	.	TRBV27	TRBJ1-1	TGTGCCAGCAGTTCCCCCCCCCTCAAAACAGGGTTGGTCACTGAAGCTTTCTTT	CASSSPPLKTGLVTEAFF
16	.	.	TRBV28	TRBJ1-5	TGTGCCAGCACCCTGGGGCAGGGCTGGAGCAATCAGCCCCAGCATTTT	CASTLGQGWSNQPQHF
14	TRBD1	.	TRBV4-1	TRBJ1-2	TGCGCCAGCAGCCAAGACGGCAGGGGGTATGGCTACACCTTC	CASSQDGRGYGYTF
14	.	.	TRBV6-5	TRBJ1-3	TGTGCCAGCAGTTACCGGGGATCCGGGAACACCATATATTTT	CASSYRGSGNTIYF
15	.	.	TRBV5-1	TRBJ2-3	TGCGCCAGCAGCTCTCAGGGGAGAAGCACAGATACGCAGTATTTT	CASSSQGRSTDTQYF
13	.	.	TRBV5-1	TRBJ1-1	TGCGCCAGCAGCATAACTACTAACACTGAAGCTTTCTTT	CASSITTNTEAFF
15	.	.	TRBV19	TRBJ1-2	TGTGCCAGTAGTATCGCTCAGATCGCTAACTATGGCTACACCTTC	CASSIAQIANYGYTF
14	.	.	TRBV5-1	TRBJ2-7	TGCGCCAGCAGCTTGGACAGGGTTAGGTACGAGCAGTACTTC	CASSLDRVRYEQYF
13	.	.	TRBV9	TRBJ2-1	TGTGCCAGCAGCGCCGATCACAGGGTGAAGCAGTTCTTC	CASSADHRVKQFF
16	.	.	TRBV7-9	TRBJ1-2	TGTGCCAGCAGCTCTGTGAGCAAAGGGAGAGACTATGGCTACACCTTC	CASSSVSKGRDYGYTF
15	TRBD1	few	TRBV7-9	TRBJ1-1	TGTGCCAGCGGGGAGAGAAACAGGGGGGGCACTGAAGCTTTCTTT	CASGERNRGGTEAFF
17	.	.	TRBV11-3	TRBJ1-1	TGTGCCAGCAACTACCCCATGACAGGACGTGGGAACACTGAAGCTTTCTTT	CASNYPMTGRGNTEAFF
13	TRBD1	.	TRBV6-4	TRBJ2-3	TGTGCCAGCGCAGGACAGGGCGCAGATACGCAGTATTTT	CASAGQGADTQYF